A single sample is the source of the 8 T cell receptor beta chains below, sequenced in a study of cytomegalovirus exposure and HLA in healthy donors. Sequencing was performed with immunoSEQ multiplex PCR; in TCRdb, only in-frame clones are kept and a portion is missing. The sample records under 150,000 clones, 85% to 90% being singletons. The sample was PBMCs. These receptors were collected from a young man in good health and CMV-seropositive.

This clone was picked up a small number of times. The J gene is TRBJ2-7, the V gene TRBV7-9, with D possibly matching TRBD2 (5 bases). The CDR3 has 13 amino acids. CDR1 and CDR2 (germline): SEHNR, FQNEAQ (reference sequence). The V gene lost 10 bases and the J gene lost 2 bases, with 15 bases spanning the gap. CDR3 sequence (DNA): TGTGCCATGGAGTCCGGGAACCCCTACGAGCAGTACTTC. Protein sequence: CAMESGNPYEQYF.

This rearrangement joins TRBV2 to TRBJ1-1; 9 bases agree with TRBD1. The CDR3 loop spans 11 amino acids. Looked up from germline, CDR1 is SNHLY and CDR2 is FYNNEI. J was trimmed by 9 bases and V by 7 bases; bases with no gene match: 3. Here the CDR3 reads CASTDRGKAFF. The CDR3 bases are TGTGCCAGCACTGACAGGGGGAAAGCTTTCTTT.

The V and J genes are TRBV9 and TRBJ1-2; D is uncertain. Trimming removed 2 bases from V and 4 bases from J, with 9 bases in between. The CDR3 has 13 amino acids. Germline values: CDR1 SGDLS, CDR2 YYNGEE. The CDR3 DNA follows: TGTGCCAGCAGCGTGGAGAGTGGCTATGGCTACACCTTC. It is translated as CASSVESGYGYTF. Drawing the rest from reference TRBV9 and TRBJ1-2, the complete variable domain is DSGVTQTPKHLITATGQRVTLRCSPRSGDLSVYWYQQSLDQGLQFLIQYYNGEERAKGNILERFSAQQFPDLHSELNLSSLELGDSALYFCASSVESGYGYTFGSGTRLTVV.

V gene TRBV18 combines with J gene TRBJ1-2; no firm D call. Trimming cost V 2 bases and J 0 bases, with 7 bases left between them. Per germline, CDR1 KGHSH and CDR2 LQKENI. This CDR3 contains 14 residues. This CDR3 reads CASSPTVTNYGYTF. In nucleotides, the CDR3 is TGTGCCAGCTCACCAACGGTGACTAACTATGGCTACACCTTC.

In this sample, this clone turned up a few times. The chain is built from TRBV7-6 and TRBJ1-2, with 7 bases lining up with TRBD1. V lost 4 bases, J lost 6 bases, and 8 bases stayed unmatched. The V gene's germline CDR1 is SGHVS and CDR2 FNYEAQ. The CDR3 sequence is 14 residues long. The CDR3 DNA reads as TGTGCCAGCAGCTCCGGACAGGCCCTCGATGGCTACACCTTC. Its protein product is CASSSGQALDGYTF.

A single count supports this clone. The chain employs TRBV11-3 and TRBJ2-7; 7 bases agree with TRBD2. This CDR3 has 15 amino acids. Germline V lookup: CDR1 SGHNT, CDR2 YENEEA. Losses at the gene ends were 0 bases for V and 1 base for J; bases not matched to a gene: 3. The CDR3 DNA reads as TGTGCCAGCAGCTTAGAGGCTAGCGGATCCTACGAGCAGTACTTC. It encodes CASSLEASGSYEQYF.

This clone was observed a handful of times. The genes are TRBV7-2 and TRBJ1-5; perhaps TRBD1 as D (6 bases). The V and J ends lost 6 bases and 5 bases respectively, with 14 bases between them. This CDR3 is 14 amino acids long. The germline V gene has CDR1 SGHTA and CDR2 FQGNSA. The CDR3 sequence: CASSLGQLDQPQHF. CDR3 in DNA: TGTGCCAGCAGTCTAGGACAGCTCGATCAGCCCCAGCATTTT.

CDR3 coding DNA: TGTGCCAGCAGCGAAGGGACAGGGGGCATAGAGACCCAGTACTTC. Residues: CASSEGTGGIETQYF. The chain links TRBV7-9 to TRBJ2-5; 12 bases match TRBD1. From germline, CDR1 is SEHNR and CDR2 FQNEAQ (reference sequence). This CDR3 has 15 amino acids. After removal of 5 bases from V and 4 bases from J, the junction contained 5 bases not matched to a gene.